This TCR beta chain was captured in a study of CD8 T cells in ankylosing spondylitis. This clonotype was found many times. V lost 6 bases and J 2 bases, leaving 11 bases between the germline ends. This CDR3 contains 14 residues. Germline CDR1 and CDR2: SNHLY and FYNNEI. TCRdb ran MiXCR on the 5' RACE reads and lists one entry per CDR3 protein. The table shows 90,000 to 100,000 distinct CDR3 sequences, with about 8.5% occurring only once. The receptor comes from a male donor with ankylosing spondylitis or in good health (not recorded which). The gene calls are TRBV2 and TRBJ1-3; D not resolved. The sequenced material came from blood, either unsorted or a sorted T cell fraction (not recorded which). CDR3 nucleotides: TGTGCCAGCAGCCGCGGAACGACTGGAAACACCATATATTTT. Translating it yields CASSRGTTGNTIYF.